This T cell receptor beta chain was documented in a study of cytomegalovirus exposure and HLA in healthy donors. In the case of this clone: Its target is not known.

Primers: 60 Vbeta forward and 13 Jbeta reverse. Produced via immunoSEQ multiplex PCR; TCRdb's table is partial and in-frame only. The sample gives 150,000 to 200,000 clones, about 80% of which show up once; 1.5% is in the top ten. Broader study findings: The study labeled 164 TCR beta chains cytomegalovirus-associated. Analysis was carried out at a later point, and it linked a missense DCLRE1C variant to TCR beta V- and J-gene trimming. Under in vitro conditions, a few CMV-associated chains were confirmed as specific for CMV antigens.

Sequences were obtained from PBMCs. The TCR originated in a man in his forties or fifties in good health and CMV-seronegative.

Here the CDR3 DNA reads TGCGCCAGCAGCGCATACAGGGCCTCCGATGAAAAACTGTTTTTT. Its translation is CASSAYRASDEKLFF. The chain has TRBV5-1 and TRBJ1-4; perhaps TRBD1 as D (6 bases). The CDR3 totals 15 residues. Germline CDR1 reads SGHRS; CDR2 reads YFSETQ. V was clipped by 4 bases and J by 6 bases, with 16 bases between them.